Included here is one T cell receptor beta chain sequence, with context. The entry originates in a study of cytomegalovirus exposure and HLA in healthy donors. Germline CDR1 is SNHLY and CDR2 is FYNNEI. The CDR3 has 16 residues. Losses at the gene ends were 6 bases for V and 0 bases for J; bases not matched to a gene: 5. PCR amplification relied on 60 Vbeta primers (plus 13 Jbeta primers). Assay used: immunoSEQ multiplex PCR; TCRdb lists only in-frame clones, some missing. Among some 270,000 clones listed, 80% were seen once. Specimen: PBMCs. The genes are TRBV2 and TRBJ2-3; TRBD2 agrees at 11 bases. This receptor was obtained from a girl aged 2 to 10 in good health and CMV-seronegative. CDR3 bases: TGTGCCAGCAGCGGGACTAGCGGATATAGCACAGATACGCAGTATTTT. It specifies CASSGTSGYSTDTQYF.